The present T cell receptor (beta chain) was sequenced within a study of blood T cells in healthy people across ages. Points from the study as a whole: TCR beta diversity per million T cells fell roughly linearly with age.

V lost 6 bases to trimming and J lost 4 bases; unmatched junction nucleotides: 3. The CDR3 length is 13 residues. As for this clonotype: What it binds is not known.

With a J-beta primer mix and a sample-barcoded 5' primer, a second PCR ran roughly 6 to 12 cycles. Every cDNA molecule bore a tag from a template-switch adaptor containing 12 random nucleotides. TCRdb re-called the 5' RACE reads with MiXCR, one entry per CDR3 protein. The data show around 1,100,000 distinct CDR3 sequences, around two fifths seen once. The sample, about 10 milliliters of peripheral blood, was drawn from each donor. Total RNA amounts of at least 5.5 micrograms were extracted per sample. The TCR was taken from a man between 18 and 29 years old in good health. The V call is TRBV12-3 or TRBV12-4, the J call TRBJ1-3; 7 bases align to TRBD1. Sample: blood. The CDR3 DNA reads TGTGCCAGCAGGGAGACAGGGGGAAACACCATATATTTT. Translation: CASRETGGNTIYF.